Detailed here is one T cell receptor (beta chain). The data originate from a study of blood T cell repertoires in COVID-19. Germline values: CDR1 LNHNV, CDR2 YYDKDF (reference sequence). V lost 4 bases, J lost 6 bases, and 18 bases stayed unmatched. The CDR3 has 17 residues. In the authors' methods: It was from reference gene primer amplification that nucleated cell counts were estimated. Only in-frame clones appear in the TCRdb table, and some are missing; sequencing was by immunoSEQ multiplex PCR. V and J calls and clone size follow that table, whereas D and trimming were derived from the DNA. The sample holds fewer than 150,000 clones, 77% seen once.

The specimen sequenced was peripheral blood. The chain couples TRBV15 to TRBJ2-7, with 7 bases identical to TRBD1. The TCR was taken from a man older than 75 with acute or convalescent COVID-19. In DNA form, the CDR3 reads TGTGCCACCAGCACGGACAGGCCTACCTCTCCCAGCGGCGAGCAGTACTTC. Its translation: CATSTDRPTSPSGEQYF.